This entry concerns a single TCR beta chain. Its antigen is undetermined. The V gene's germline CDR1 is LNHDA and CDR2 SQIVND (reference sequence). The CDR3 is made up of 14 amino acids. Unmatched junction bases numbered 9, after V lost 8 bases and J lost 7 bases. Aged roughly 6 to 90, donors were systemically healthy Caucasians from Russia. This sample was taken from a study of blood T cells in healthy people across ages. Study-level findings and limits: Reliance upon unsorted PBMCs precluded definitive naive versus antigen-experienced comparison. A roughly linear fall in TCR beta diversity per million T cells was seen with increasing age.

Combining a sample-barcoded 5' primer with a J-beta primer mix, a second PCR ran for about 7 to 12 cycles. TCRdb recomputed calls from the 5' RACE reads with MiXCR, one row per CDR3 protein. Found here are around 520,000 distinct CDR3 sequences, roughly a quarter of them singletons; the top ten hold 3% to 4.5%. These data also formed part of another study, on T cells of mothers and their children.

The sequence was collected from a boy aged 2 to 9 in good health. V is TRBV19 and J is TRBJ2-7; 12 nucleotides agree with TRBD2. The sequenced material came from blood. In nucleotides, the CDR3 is TGTGCCAGTTCCCCGACTAGCGGGAGTCGGGAGCAGTACTTC. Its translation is CASSPTSGSREQYF.